This TCR beta chain was captured in a study of identical twins. TCRdb re-derived calls from the 5' RACE reads in MiXCR, one entry per CDR3 protein. The table includes 640,000 or so distinct CDR3 sequences, roughly 6.2% detected once. The CDR3 contains 12 residues. V was shortened by 2 bases and J by 3 bases, with 4 bases between the two germline ends. CDR1 is KGHSY, CDR2 FQNENV, per germline. The specimen sequenced was naive T cells sorted from blood. The TCR was taken from a man aged 18 to 30 in good health. V usage is TRBV16 and J usage is TRBJ2-5; no firm D call. The DNA for the CDR3 is TGTGCCAGCAGCCAAGACAAAGAGACCCAGTACTTC. Amino acids: CASSQDKETQYF.